This T cell receptor (beta chain) was captured by sequencing in a study of graft-versus-host responses after intestinal transplantation. CDR1 is MNHEY and CDR2 is SVGAGI in the germline V gene. Trimming left V 2 bases short and J 10 bases short, with 16 bases between. The CDR3 length is 14 residues. Libraries were prepared by immunoSEQ multiplex PCR; TCRdb keeps only in-frame clonotypes and omits some of them. Of 13,000 to 15,000 clones in the sample, approximately 30% were seen once. The TCR was taken from a human patient who received an intestinal transplant. V is TRBV6-5 and J is TRBJ2-3; no reliable D call. Sample: alloreactive CD4+ T cells from a mixed lymphocyte reaction culture, taken before intestinal transplant. As to subset: CFSE-low proliferating T cells sorted from roughly six-day pre-transplant mixed lymphocyte reaction (GvH or HvG direction). The CDR3 DNA reads as TGTGCCAGCAGTTACCGGACGGCGAAGGGCCCGCAGTATTTT. This codes for CASSYRTAKGPQYF.